The clone carrying this TCR beta chain came up many times. Its antigen is not known. This record belongs to a study of T cells in Graves' hyperthyroidism and ophthalmopathy. Study as a whole: Peripheral blood was collected at initial diagnosis, before any treatment.

The germline CDR1 and CDR2 sequences are SQVTM and ANQGSEA. The CDR3 is 13 residues long. The V gene lost 1 base and the J gene lost 1 base, with 7 bases spanning the gap. Researchers took RNA transcripts and amplified the TCR beta CDR3 regions from them. With the HTBI primer set, the TCR CDR3 went through a first round of RT-PCR. One entry per CDR3 protein, called by TCRdb with MiXCR from the multiplex PCR reads. Of hundreds of thousands of distinct CDR3 sequences listed, around 38% are singletons. Overall study findings and caveats: Appearing also in blood were most of the thyroid clonotypes expanded above 0.001.

No ophthalmopathy progression within 18 months constituted stable Graves' hyperthyroidism. Patients aged 18 to 65 with hyperthyroidism were newly diagnosed, with duration under 2 months. The chain has TRBV29-1 and TRBJ2-5; TRBD1 might be the D (5 bases). The origin of this receptor is a man aged 18 to 30 with Graves' hyperthyroidism. Sequencing was carried out using blood. In DNA form, the CDR3 reads TGCAGCGTTGAAGTCCAGGGCCAAGAGACCCAGTACTTC. Protein product: CSVEVQGQETQYF. Combining the CDR3 with reference TRBV29-1 and TRBJ2-5 gives the whole variable domain SAVISQKPSRDICQRGTSLTIQCQVDSQVTMMFWYRQQPGQSLTLIATANQGSEATYESGFVIDKFPISRPNLTFSTLTVSNMSPEDSSIYLCSVEVQGQETQYFGPGTRLLVL.